The present TCR beta chain was sequenced within a study of CD8 T cells in Susac syndrome. General study findings and limits: Only a relatively small number of individuals were included in the TCR sequencing and HLA analysis.

Random hexamers primed reverse transcription of 0.5 to 1 ug RNA. Each CDR3 protein is one row after TCRdb ran MiXCR on the immunoSEQ multiplex PCR reads. The sample has about 180,000 distinct CDR3 sequences; under 95% are singletons. CD8+ and CD4+ T cells from blood underwent TCR beta sequencing, which was carried out in a high-throughput format. Trimming stripped 0 bases from V and 1 base from J, with 6 bases between. The CDR3 consists of 14 residues. CDR1 LGHDT and CDR2 YNNKEL come from the germline V gene (reference sequence). A single count supports this clonotype. Its antigen is still unknown. This clonotype was obtained from a human donor with multiple sclerosis. The chain carries TRBV3-1 and TRBJ1-2; D remains unclear. Sequencing input: CD4+ T cells from PBMCs. In DNA, the CDR3 is TGTGCCAGCAGCCAAGAGGAGGTTAACTATGGCTACACCTTC. Residues: CASSQEEVNYGYTF.